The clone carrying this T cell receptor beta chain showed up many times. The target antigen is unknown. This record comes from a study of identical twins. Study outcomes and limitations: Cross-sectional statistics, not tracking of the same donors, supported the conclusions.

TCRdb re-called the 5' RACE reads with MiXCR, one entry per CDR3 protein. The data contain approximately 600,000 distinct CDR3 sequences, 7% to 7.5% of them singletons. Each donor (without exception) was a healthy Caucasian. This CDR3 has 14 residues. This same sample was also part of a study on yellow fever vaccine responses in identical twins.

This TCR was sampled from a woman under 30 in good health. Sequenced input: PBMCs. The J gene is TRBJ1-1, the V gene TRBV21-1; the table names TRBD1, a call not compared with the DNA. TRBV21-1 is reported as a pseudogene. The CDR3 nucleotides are TGTGCCAGCAGCCATACCCCTGGGTGCACTGAAGCTTTCTTT. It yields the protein CASSHTPGCTEAFF.